The source of this T cell receptor beta chain is a study of cytotoxic CD8 clonotypes in ibrutinib-treated CLL. As for the study in general: Response was recorded as partial in about 24 patients and complete in 2; at median roughly 70 months, approximately 14 remained remitted and around twelve had progressed. Once patients had received a median about eleven months of treatment, range 6 to 36, response samples were obtained. On average, each sample had approximately 250,000 productive templates and more than 75,000 productive rearrangements. Study observations and caveats: Clonality rose at ibrutinib response, held steady in sustained remission, and fell toward baseline at progression.

TCRdb keeps only in-frame clones here, not all; method: immunoSEQ multiplex PCR. The sample yields fewer than 400,000 clones, roughly 70% seen once. On this clone itself: Its antigen is unknown.

The TCR comes from a human donor with chronic lymphocytic leukemia. The source was PBMCs, collected after 36 months of ibrutinib treatment.

The CDR3 sequence: CASSIEIRLIGEQYF. DNA of the CDR3: TGTGCCAGTAGTATAGAAATCAGGCTCATCGGCGAGCAGTACTTC. The rearrangement links TRBV19 to TRBJ2-7, with no clear D. CDR1 LNHDA and CDR2 SQIVND come from the germline V gene (reference sequence). The CDR3 is 15 residues long. The germline V and J ends were trimmed by 0 bases and 6 bases, with 15 bases remaining between them.